This T cell receptor beta chain was recovered during a study of T cell repertoires in cytomegalovirus infection. About the research overall: An indication of both CMV infection and matching HLA type came from public TCR beta signatures.

CDR3 length equals 15 residues. In germline, CDR1 is MNHNS, CDR2 SASEGT. V lost 1 base to trimming and J lost 3 bases, with 12 bases between them. TCRdb called the reads again in MiXCR, with one record for every CDR3 protein. The table has roughly 760,000 distinct CDR3 sequences, roughly 35% seen once; the top ten hold 2.5% to 3.5%. Sequenced: PBMCs. The rearrangement uses TRBV6-1 and TRBJ1-2; no clear D. This TCR was recovered from a human donor in good health (CMV status not recorded). Some clones in this sample may be carry-over from other donors' samples. CDR3 coding DNA: TGTGCCAGCAGTGAAGTCTTCACAGAACACTATGGCTACACCTTC. This sequence encodes CASSEVFTEHYGYTF.